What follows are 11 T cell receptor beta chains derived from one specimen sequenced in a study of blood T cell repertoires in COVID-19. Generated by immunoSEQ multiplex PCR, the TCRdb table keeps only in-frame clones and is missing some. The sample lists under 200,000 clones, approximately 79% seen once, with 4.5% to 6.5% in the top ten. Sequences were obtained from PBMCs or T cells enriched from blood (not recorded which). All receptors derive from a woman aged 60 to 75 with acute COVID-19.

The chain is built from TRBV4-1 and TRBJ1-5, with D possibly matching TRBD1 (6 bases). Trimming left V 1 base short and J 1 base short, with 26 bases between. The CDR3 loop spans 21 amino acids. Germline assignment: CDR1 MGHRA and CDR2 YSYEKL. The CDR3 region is CASSQVGARAGALGSNQPQHF. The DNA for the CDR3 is TGCGCCAGCAGCCAAGTAGGGGCTCGGGCAGGGGCTCTTGGAAGCAATCAGCCCCAGCATTTT.

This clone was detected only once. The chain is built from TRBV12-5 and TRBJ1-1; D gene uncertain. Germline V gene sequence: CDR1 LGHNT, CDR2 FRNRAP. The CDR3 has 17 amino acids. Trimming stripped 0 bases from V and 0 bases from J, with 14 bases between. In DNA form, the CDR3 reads TGTGCTAGTGGTTTGGTAGTTGGTACTCCCATGAACACTGAAGCTTTCTTT. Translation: CASGLVVGTPMNTEAFF.

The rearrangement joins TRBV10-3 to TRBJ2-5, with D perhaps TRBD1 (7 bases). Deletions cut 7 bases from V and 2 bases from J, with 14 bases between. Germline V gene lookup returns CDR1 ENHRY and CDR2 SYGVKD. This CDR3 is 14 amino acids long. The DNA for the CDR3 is TGTGCCATCACATCGCAGGGGGGACAAGAGACCCAGTACTTC. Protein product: CAITSQGGQETQYF.

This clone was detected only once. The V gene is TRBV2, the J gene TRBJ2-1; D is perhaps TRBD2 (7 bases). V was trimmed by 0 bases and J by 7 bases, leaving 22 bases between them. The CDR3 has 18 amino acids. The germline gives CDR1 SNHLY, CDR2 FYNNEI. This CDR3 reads CASSEAGLGGRGENEQFF. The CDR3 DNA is TGTGCCAGCAGTGAAGCGGGGCTCGGGGGGCGCGGAGAGAATGAGCAGTTCTTC.

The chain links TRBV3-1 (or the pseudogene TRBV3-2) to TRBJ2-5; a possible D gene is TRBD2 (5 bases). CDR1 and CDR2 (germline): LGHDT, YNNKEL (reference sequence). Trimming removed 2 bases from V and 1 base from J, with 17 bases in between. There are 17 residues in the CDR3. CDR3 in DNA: TGTGCCAGCAGCCAATCATCGGGGTTTTGGGGCCAAGAGACCCAGTACTTC. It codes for CASSQSSGFWGQETQYF.

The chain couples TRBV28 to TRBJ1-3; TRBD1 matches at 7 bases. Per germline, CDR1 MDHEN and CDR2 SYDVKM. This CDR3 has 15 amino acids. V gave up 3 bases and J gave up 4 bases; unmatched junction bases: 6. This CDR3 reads CASSFRQGGGNTIYF. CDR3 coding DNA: TGTGCCAGCAGTTTCAGGCAGGGGGGAGGAAACACCATATATTTT.

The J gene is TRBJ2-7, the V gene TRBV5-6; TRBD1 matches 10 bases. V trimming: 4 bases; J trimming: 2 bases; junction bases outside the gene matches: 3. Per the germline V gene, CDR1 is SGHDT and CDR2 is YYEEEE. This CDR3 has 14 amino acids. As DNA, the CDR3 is TGTGCCAGCAGCGAAGGACAGGGGGCCTACGAGCAGTACTTC. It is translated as CASSEGQGAYEQYF. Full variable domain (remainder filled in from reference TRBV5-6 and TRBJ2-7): DAGVTQSPTHLIKTRGQQVTLRCSPKSGHDTVSWYQQALGQGPQFIFQYYEEEERQRGNFPDRFSGHQFPNYSSELNVNALLLGDSALYLCASSEGQGAYEQYFGPGTRLTVT.

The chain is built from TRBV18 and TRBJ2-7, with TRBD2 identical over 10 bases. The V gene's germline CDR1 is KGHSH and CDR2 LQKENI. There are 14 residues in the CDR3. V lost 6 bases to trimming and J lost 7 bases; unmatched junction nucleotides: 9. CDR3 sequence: CASSDYRGLAEQYF. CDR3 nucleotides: TGTGCCAGCTCCGACTATAGGGGACTAGCGGAGCAGTACTTC.

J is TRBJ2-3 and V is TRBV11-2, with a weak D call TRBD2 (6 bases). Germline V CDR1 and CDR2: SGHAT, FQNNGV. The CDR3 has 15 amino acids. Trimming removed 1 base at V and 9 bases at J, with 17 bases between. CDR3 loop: CASSLAGFIRGTQYF. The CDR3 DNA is TGTGCCAGCAGCTTAGCGGGGTTCATACGGGGGACGCAGTATTTT.

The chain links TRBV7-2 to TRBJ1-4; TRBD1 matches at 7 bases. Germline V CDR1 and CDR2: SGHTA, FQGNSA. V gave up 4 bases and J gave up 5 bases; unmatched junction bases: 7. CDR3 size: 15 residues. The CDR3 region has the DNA TGTGCCAGCAGCTCAGTTCAGGGGGGAAATGAAAAACTGTTTTTT. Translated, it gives CASSSVQGGNEKLFF.

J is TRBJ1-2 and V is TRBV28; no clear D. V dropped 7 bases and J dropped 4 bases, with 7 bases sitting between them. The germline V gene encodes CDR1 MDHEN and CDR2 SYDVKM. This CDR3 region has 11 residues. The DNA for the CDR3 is TGTGCCAGCACAGACTCCTATGGCTACACCTTC. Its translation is CASTDSYGYTF.